The 9 T cell receptor beta chains below all came from one sample that was sequenced in a study of PD-1 blockade in mismatch repair-deficient tumors. Using immunoSEQ multiplex PCR, the repertoire was profiled, and TCRdb retains in-frame clones only, with some absent. There are under 25,000 clones in the sample; about 83% occur only once, and about 15% lies in the top ten. The sequencing here drew on peripheral blood, taken 2 weeks after starting pembrolizumab. The receptors originated from an adult with mismatch repair-deficient cancer.

CDR3: CASSIDNRPGNGYTF. Here the CDR3 DNA reads TGTGCCAGTAGTATAGATAATCGCCCAGGGAATGGCTACACCTTC. The chain is built from TRBV19 and TRBJ1-2; possible D gene TRBD1, 5 bases. The CDR3 sequence is 15 residues long. The V end lost 0 bases, the J end lost 6 bases, and 14 bases lay between the germline ends. Germline values: CDR1 LNHDA, CDR2 SQIVND (reference sequence).

V usage is TRBV27 and J usage is TRBJ1-4; D is uncertain. Germline CDR1 is MNHEY and CDR2 is SMNVEV (reference sequence). The CDR3 is 14 amino acids. The germline V and J ends were trimmed by 4 bases and 5 bases, with 11 bases remaining between them. The CDR3 reads CASSWRPMNEKLFF. The CDR3 DNA reads TGTGCCAGCAGTTGGCGCCCCATGAATGAAAAACTGTTTTTT.

The chain couples TRBV15 to TRBJ2-2, with D perhaps matching TRBD1 (6 bases). The CDR3 totals 15 residues. The germline V gene has CDR1 LNHNV and CDR2 YYDKDF (reference sequence). Trimming pared 0 bases from V and 4 bases from J, leaving 9 bases between. CDR3 nucleotide sequence: TGTGCCACCAGCAGAGATCGAGGGGGCACCGGGGAGCTGTTTTTT. It is translated as CATSRDRGGTGELFF.

In this sample, this clone is medium-sized. V usage is TRBV9 and J usage is TRBJ2-3; a possible D gene is TRBD1 (5 bases). Germline CDR1 reads SGDLS; CDR2 reads YYNGEE. Trimming pared 4 bases from V and 5 bases from J, leaving 11 bases between. This CDR3 is 13 amino acids long. CDR3: CASSSPTGDTQYF. CDR3 DNA sequence: TGTGCCAGCAGCTCCCCCACAGGAGATACGCAGTATTTT.

This clone was detected once. This chain joins TRBV5-1 and TRBJ2-1; 9 bases agree with TRBD2. Per germline, CDR1 SGHRS and CDR2 YFSETQ. V lost 0 bases and J lost 5; bases outside the gene matches: 3. This CDR3 region has 15 residues. The CDR3 loop reads CASSLGLAENNEQFF. The CDR3 nucleotides read TGCGCCAGCAGCTTGGGACTAGCGGAAAACAATGAGCAGTTCTTC.

The chain employs TRBV28 and TRBJ1-1, with 9 nucleotides matching TRBD1. This CDR3 is built from 14 residues. Unmatched junction bases numbered 4, after V lost 2 bases and J lost 6 bases. Germline V gene lookup returns CDR1 MDHEN and CDR2 SYDVKM. The CDR3 region has the DNA TGTGCCAGCAGTTTAAGGGGACAGGGATCTGAAGCTTTCTTT. Amino acids: CASSLRGQGSEAFF.

This rearrangement joins TRBV11-2 to TRBJ2-5; a possible D gene is TRBD1 (5 bases). V lost 0 bases and J lost 2, with 22 bases in between. CDR1 is SGHAT and CDR2 is FQNNGV in the germline V gene. The CDR3 consists of 19 residues. CDR3 sequence: CASSLEWNPSGQLQETQYF. CDR3 DNA sequence: TGTGCCAGCAGCTTAGAGTGGAACCCTTCAGGACAACTTCAAGAGACCCAGTACTTC.

In this sample, this clone is medium-sized. J is TRBJ2-6 and V is TRBV7-6; possible D gene TRBD1, 5 bases. Trimming shortened V by 2 bases and J by 8 bases, and 13 bases separated the two germline ends. CDR3 length: 15 residues. In germline, CDR1 is SGHVS, CDR2 FNYEAQ. In DNA, the CDR3 is TGTGCCAGCAGCTTAACAGGCCTTGAGTCCAACGTCCTGACTTTC. Protein product: CASSLTGLESNVLTF.

The V gene is TRBV6-1, the J gene TRBJ2-4; 9 bases match TRBD1. Germline V gene data show CDR1 as MNHNS and CDR2 as SASEGT. The CDR3 sequence is 15 residues long. Germline trimming cut 10 bases from V and 4 bases from J; bases unmatched to any gene: 11. The CDR3 sequence is CAIEGTGTGKNIQYF. CDR3 coding DNA: TGTGCCATAGAGGGAACCGGGACAGGGAAAAACATTCAGTACTTC.